Listed below are T cell receptor beta chains from one sample, sequenced in a study of breast tumors, draining lymph nodes, adjacent tissues. Each CDR3 protein gets one entry after TCRdb re-called the multiplex PCR reads with MiXCR. Altogether some 100,000 distinct CDR3 sequences are present, less than 25% being singletons, with the ten largest covering less than 1.5%. Sequenced sample: axillary lymph node tissue. These receptors all come from a female donor with breast cancer. Some clones in this sample may be carry-over from other donors' samples. Each CDR3 is given with its conserved first and last residue. D genes are given only for firm matches. The size entry is marked missing in some rows and otherwise reads once, few, many or a size class.

CASSVGPGIGGETQYF	TGCGCCAGCAGCGTAGGACCCGGGATAGGAGGGGAGACCCAGTACTTC	.	TRBV5-1	TRBJ2-5	many
CASSLRRLETQYF	TGTGCCAGCAGCTTGCGCAGGCTGGAGACCCAGTACTTC	.	TRBV5-5	TRBJ2-5	many
CSARSAGGSYEQYF	TGCAGTGCTAGATCCGCGGGGGGCTCCTACGAGCAGTACTTC	TRBD2	TRBV20-1	TRBJ2-7	.
CASRKGDRGRGGYTF	TGTGCCAGCAGAAAGGGTGACAGGGGGCGCGGAGGCTACACCTTC	TRBD1	TRBV4-2	TRBJ1-2	many
CASSSPGLAGTYNEQFF	TGTGCCAGCAGTTCCCCGGGGCTAGCGGGAACCTACAATGAGCAGTTCTTC	TRBD2	TRBV6-6	TRBJ2-1	many
CASSETWAWSTEAFF	TGTGCCAGCAGTGAGACTTGGGCCTGGAGCACTGAAGCTTTCTTT	.	TRBV12-3/TRBV12-4	TRBJ1-1	.
CAISEATSSYEQYF	TGTGCCATCAGTGAGGCGACTAGCTCCTACGAGCAGTACTTC	.	TRBV10-3	TRBJ2-7	many
CASRKLAVSTDTQYF	TGTGCCAGCAGAAAGCTAGCGGTCAGCACAGATACGCAGTATTTT	TRBD2	TRBV5-4	TRBJ2-3	many
CASRTSGGGYTF	TGTGCCAGCAGAACCTCAGGGGGTGGCTACACCTTC	TRBD1	TRBV6-2/TRBV6-3	TRBJ1-2	many
CASSLVGGGIGYNEQFF	TGCGCCAGCAGCTTGGTGGGCGGGGGCATAGGGTACAATGAGCAGTTCTTC	.	TRBV5-1	TRBJ2-1	many
CSVDRDRGLGLDGYTF	TGCAGCGTAGACCGGGACAGGGGACTCGGGTTGGATGGCTACACCTTC	TRBD1	TRBV29-1	TRBJ1-2	many
CTALRDSSYEQYF	TGCACAGCACTCCGGGACAGTTCCTACGAGCAGTACTTC	TRBD1	TRBV20-1	TRBJ2-7	many
CASSSSGRRNEQFF	TGTGCCAGCAGCTCTAGCGGACGAAGGAATGAGCAGTTCTTC	TRBD2	TRBV7-3	TRBJ2-1	many
CASSLGGEQYF	TGCGCCAGCAGCTTGGGAGGTGAGCAGTACTTC	.	TRBV5-1	TRBJ2-7	many
CASSPPWTSRYYNEQFF	TGTGCCAGCAGCCCACCATGGACTAGCAGATATTACAATGAGCAGTTCTTC	TRBD2	TRBV7-9	TRBJ2-1	many
CASSLKGQSRAYNEQFF	TGTGCCAGCAGTTTAAAGGGTCAGTCTAGAGCTTACAATGAGCAGTTCTTC	.	TRBV12-3/TRBV12-4	TRBJ2-1	many
CASSYEPTGDLLPYEQYF	TGTGCCAGCAGTTATGAGCCCACAGGGGACCTCTTGCCCTACGAGCAGTACTTC	TRBD1	TRBV6-2/TRBV6-3	TRBJ2-7	many
CSVADGGRGYGEAFF	TGCAGCGTTGCGGATGGGGGAAGAGGATATGGTGAAGCTTTCTTT	.	TRBV29-1	TRBJ1-1	.
CSASSLQGTEAFF	TGCAGTGCTAGTAGCCTTCAGGGCACTGAAGCTTTCTTT	.	TRBV20-1	TRBJ1-1	.
CSANLRSGRRYEQFF	TGCAGTGCTAATTTACGGAGCGGGAGAAGGTATGAGCAGTTCTTC	TRBD2	TRBV20-1	TRBJ2-1	many
CASSEVIYSNQPQHF	TGTGCCAGCAGTGAAGTAATTTATAGCAATCAGCCCCAGCATTTT	.	TRBV6-1	TRBJ1-5	many
CASSLSWGTGNTIYF	TGTGCCAGCAGCTTAAGTTGGGGGACCGGAAACACCATATATTTT	.	TRBV7-8	TRBJ1-3	many
CAWSVDGGAGTDTQYF	TGTGCCTGGAGTGTGGACGGGGGGGCTGGCACAGATACGCAGTATTTT	TRBD2	TRBV30	TRBJ2-3	.
CASSTTGEETQYF	TGTGCCAGCAGCACGACAGGGGAAGAGACCCAGTACTTC	TRBD1	TRBV5-4	TRBJ2-5	.
CSARAMASGSQETQYF	TGCAGTGCTAGAGCTATGGCTAGCGGGAGTCAAGAGACCCAGTACTTC	TRBD2	TRBV20-1	TRBJ2-5	many
CASSENPRDVAHEQYF	TGTGCCAGCAGTGAAAACCCTAGAGACGTAGCCCACGAGCAGTACTTC	.	TRBV6-1	TRBJ2-7	.
CASSQDYGSTDTQYF	TGTGCCAGCAGCCAAGATTACGGGAGCACAGATACGCAGTATTTT	.	TRBV3-1	TRBJ2-3	once
CSARDGDRPQHF	TGCAGTGCTAGAGATGGGGATCGGCCCCAGCATTTT	.	TRBV20-1	TRBJ1-5	.
CASSHMRGGLQETQYF	TGTGCCAGCAGCCATATGCGGGGGGGCCTTCAAGAGACCCAGTACTTC	TRBD2	TRBV4-2	TRBJ2-5	many
CASSIAQQYGYTF	TGTGCCAGTAGTATAGCACAGCAATATGGCTACACCTTC	.	TRBV19	TRBJ1-2	many
CASSYRGERRETQYF	TGTGCCAGCAGTTATAGGGGGGAGAGGAGGGAGACCCAGTACTTC	.	TRBV6-6	TRBJ2-5	many
CASSQDRWGGREQFF	TGCGCCAGCAGCCAAGATAGGTGGGGGGGGCGCGAGCAGTTCTTC	.	TRBV4-1	TRBJ2-1	many
CSVVDRGRADYGYTF	TGCAGCGTTGTCGACAGGGGTAGAGCGGACTATGGCTACACCTTC	TRBD1	TRBV29-1	TRBJ1-2	many
CASSEWVNEQFF	TGTGCCAGCAGTGAATGGGTCAATGAGCAGTTCTTC	.	TRBV25-1	TRBJ2-1	many
CASSQDFSSSQPQHF	TGCGCCAGCAGCCAAGATTTTAGTAGCTCTCAGCCCCAGCATTTT	.	TRBV4-1	TRBJ1-5	many
CASRDQGVETQYF	TGTGCCAGCAGGGATCAGGGGGTCGAGACCCAGTACTTC	TRBD1	TRBV6-2/TRBV6-3	TRBJ2-5	many
CASSLEGQGYYGYTF	TGTGCCAGCAGCTTGGAGGGACAGGGCTACTATGGCTACACCTTC	TRBD1	TRBV5-4	TRBJ1-2	many
CASSLRRRDLGTGELFF	TGTGCCAGCAGCCTCCGAAGGCGGGACCTTGGGACCGGGGAGCTGTTTTTT	.	TRBV7-9	TRBJ2-2	many
CACELPGQSTDTQYF	TGTGCCTGCGAACTACCGGGACAGAGCACAGATACGCAGTATTTT	TRBD1	TRBV30	TRBJ2-3	few
CSARQGRINYNEQFF	TGCAGTGCTCGGCAGGGGCGGATCAACTACAATGAGCAGTTCTTC	.	TRBV20-1	TRBJ2-1	many
CASRAQGASYEQYF	TGTGCCAGCAGGGCACAGGGAGCCTCCTACGAGCAGTACTTC	.	TRBV2	TRBJ2-7	.
CASSYLDRGDRQPQHF	TGTGCCAGCAGTTACCTAGACAGGGGGGATAGGCAGCCCCAGCATTTT	TRBD1	TRBV6-6	TRBJ1-5	many
CASSPYRLAGLHEQYF	TGTGCCAGCAGTCCATACAGACTAGCGGGACTCCACGAGCAGTACTTC	TRBD2	TRBV28	TRBJ2-7	few
CASSFRTGNNEQYF	TGTGCCAGCAGCTTCCGGACAGGGAATAACGAGCAGTACTTC	TRBD1	TRBV7-2	TRBJ2-7	many
CASSSGWEKLFF	TGTGCCAGCTCATCAGGCTGGGAAAAACTGTTTTTT	.	TRBV18	TRBJ1-4	many